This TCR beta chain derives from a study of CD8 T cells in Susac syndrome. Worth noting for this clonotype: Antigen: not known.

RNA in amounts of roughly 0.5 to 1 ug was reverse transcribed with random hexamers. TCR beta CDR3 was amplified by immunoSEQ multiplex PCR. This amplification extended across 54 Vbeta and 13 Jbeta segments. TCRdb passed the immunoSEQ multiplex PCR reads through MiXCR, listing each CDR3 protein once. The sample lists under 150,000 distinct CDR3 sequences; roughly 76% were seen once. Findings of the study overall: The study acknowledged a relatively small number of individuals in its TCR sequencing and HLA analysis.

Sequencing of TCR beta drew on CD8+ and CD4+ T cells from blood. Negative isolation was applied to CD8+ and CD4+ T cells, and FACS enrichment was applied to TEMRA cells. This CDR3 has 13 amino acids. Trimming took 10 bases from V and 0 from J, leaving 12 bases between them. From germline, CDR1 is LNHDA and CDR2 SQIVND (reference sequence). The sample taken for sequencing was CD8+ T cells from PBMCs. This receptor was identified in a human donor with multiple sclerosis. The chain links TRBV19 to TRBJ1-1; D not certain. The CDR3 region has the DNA TGTGCCACCAATCTCCGGATGAACACTGAAGCTTTCTTT. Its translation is CATNLRMNTEAFF.